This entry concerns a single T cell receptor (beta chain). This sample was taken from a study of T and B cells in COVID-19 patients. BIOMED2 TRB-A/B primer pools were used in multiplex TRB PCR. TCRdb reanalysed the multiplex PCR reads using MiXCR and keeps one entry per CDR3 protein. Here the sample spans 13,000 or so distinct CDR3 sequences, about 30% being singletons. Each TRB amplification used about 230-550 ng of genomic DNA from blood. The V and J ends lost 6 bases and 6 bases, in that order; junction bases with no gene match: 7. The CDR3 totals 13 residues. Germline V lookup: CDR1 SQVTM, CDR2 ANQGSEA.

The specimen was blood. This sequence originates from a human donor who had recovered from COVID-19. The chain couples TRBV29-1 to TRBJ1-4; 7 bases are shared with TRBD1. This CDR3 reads CSVGTESYEKLFF. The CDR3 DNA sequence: TGCAGCGTGGGGACAGAGTCGTATGAAAAACTGTTTTTT. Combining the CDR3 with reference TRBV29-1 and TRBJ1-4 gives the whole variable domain SAVISQKPSRDICQRGTSLTIQCQVDSQVTMMFWYRQQPGQSLTLIATANQGSEATYESGFVIDKFPISRPNLTFSTLTVSNMSPEDSSIYLCSVGTESYEKLFFGSGTQLSVL.